These 23 T cell receptor beta chains share one sample of origin, sequenced in a study of Graves' ophthalmopathy and Graves' hyperthyroidism. Scientists amplified the TCR beta CDR3 regions from RNA transcripts. Investigators did first-round RT-PCR with HTBI primers, then second-round multiplex PCR. TCRdb re-called the multiplex PCR reads with MiXCR, one entry per CDR3 protein. The sample holds 200,000 to 250,000 distinct CDR3 sequences, roughly 21% seen once. Sequenced sample: peripheral blood. These TCRs come from a woman aged 45 to 65 with Graves' ophthalmopathy.

This clonotype was picked up many times. V is TRBV6-2 or TRBV6-3 and J is TRBJ2-5, with D perhaps TRBD1 or TRBD2 (5 bases each). Germline values: CDR1 MNHEY, CDR2 SVGEGT. There are 14 residues in the CDR3. Between the trimmed V and J ends, which lost 1 base and 5 bases, there was a span of 11 bases. This chain's CDR3 is CASSYFSGTETQYF. Here the CDR3 DNA reads TGTGCCAGCAGTTACTTCTCAGGGACCGAGACCCAGTACTTC.

In this sample, this clonotype turned up many times. The V gene is TRBV12-3 or TRBV12-4, the J gene TRBJ2-5; D is possibly TRBD1 (6 bases). CDR3 length: 14 amino acids. The V end lost 4 bases, the J end lost 2 bases, and 11 bases lay between the germline ends. CDR3 loop: CASSSPGQQETQYF. The CDR3, as DNA: TGTGCCAGCAGTTCCCCCGGACAGCAAGAGACCCAGTACTTC.

This clonotype was detected many times. The genes are TRBV2 and TRBJ1-2; weak D call: TRBD1 (6 bases). The germline V gene encodes CDR1 SNHLY and CDR2 FYNNEI. V was trimmed by 2 bases and J by 4 bases, leaving 8 bases between them. CDR3 length equals 13 residues. The CDR3 DNA follows: TGTGCCAGCAGTGAACCCAGGGGCTATGGCTACACCTTC. It specifies CASSEPRGYGYTF.

Of note for this clonotype: A much larger clonotype is one base distant, so this may be a read error. Since no conserved phenylalanine or tryptophan closes the CDR3, a read error is the likely cause. The V call is TRBV7-8, the J call TRBJ2-2; 9 bases agree with TRBD2. Germline lookup yields CDR1 SGHVS and CDR2 FQNEAQ. Unmatched junction bases numbered 9, after V lost 10 bases and J lost 6 bases. The CDR3 has 14 residues. The CDR3 DNA follows: TGTGCCACCACCGCCGGGACTAGCTCCGGGGAGCTGTTTCTT. This sequence encodes CATTAGTSSGELFL.

Many counts were recorded for this clonotype. This chain joins TRBV20-1 and TRBJ2-5; possible D gene TRBD2, 5 bases. V was cut by 6 bases and J by 4 bases, with 15 bases left in between. There are 13 residues in the CDR3. CDR1 and CDR2 from the germline V gene are DFQATT and SNEGSKA (reference sequence). The CDR3 sequence: CSAYGRVGETQYF. CDR3 DNA sequence: TGCAGTGCCTATGGGCGGGTTGGAGAGACCCAGTACTTC.

Worth noting for this clonotype: A read error may be the cause here, since a much bigger clone is one base away. The missing conserved phenylalanine or tryptophan at the end of this CDR3 makes a read error likely. This chain links TRBV24-1 with TRBJ2-7, with 10 nucleotides matching TRBD2. CDR1 is KGHDR, CDR2 SFDVKD, per germline. V lost 4 bases and J lost 4; bases outside the gene matches: 9. The CDR3 has 16 residues. CDR3 sequence: CATSDPSGRGGYEQYL. The CDR3 region has the DNA TGTGCCACCAGTGACCCAAGCGGGAGGGGCGGTTACGAGCAGTACTTA.

This clonotype appeared many times. The chain couples TRBV7-2 to TRBJ2-7, with D maybe TRBD1 (5 bases). The length of the CDR3 is 13 residues. V lost 0 bases and J 3 bases, leaving 6 bases between the germline ends. Germline CDR1 reads SGHTA; CDR2 reads FQGNSA. The CDR3: CASSLARVYEQYF. CDR3 in DNA: TGTGCCAGCAGCTTAGCCAGGGTCTACGAGCAGTACTTC.

This clonotype was counted at least ten times. In DNA, the CDR3 is TGTGCCAGCAAAAATTACAGGGGGCCACAGCAGCCCCAGCATTTT. Translating it yields CASKNYRGPQQPQHF. The chain carries TRBV19 and TRBJ1-5; 9 positions agree with TRBD1. Losses at the gene ends were 9 bases for V and 7 bases for J; bases not matched to a gene: 13. This CDR3 is built from 15 residues. Germline loops: CDR1 LNHDA, CDR2 SQIVND (reference sequence). Full variable domain (rest looked up from reference TRBV19 and TRBJ1-5): DGGITQSPKYLFRKEGQNVTLSCEQNLNHDAMYWYRQDPGQGLRLIYYSQIVNDFQKGDIAEGYSVSREKKESFPLTVTSAQKNPTAFYLCASKNYRGPQQPQHFGDGTRLSIL.

In this sample, this clonotype turned up many times. The gene calls are TRBV7-8 and TRBJ1-1, with D uncertain. CDR1 SGHVS and CDR2 FQNEAQ come from the germline V gene. The CDR3 is 13 residues long. V lost 5 bases to trimming and J lost 1 base, with 8 bases between them. The CDR3 sequence is CASSEGPNTEAFF. DNA of the CDR3: TGTGCCAGCAGCGAGGGTCCGAACACTGAAGCTTTCTTT.

Ten or more counts support this clonotype. The chain uses TRBV9 and TRBJ2-7; D may correspond to TRBD1 or TRBD2 (6 bases each). The germline V and J ends were trimmed by 0 bases and 1 base, with 11 bases remaining between them. Germline-derived CDR1 and CDR2 are SGDLS and YYNGEE. CDR3 length: 15 residues. The CDR3 reads CASSVGTGTSYEQYF. For the CDR3, the DNA is TGTGCCAGCAGCGTAGGAACAGGGACTTCCTACGAGCAGTACTTC.

The J gene is TRBJ2-7, the V gene TRBV12-3 or TRBV12-4; 10 bases are a match to TRBD2. The CDR3 is 15 amino acids. V was pared by 6 bases and J by 3 bases, with 8 bases of the junction left unmatched. The CDR3 DNA sequence: TGTGCCAGCAGCGGTAGCGGGAGGAGTGACTACGAGCAGTACTTC. Its protein product is CASSGSGRSDYEQYF.

This rearrangement joins TRBV6-2 or TRBV6-3 to TRBJ2-7, with 8 nucleotides matching TRBD2. Germline V CDR1 and CDR2: MNHEY, SVGEGT. The CDR3 is 14 residues long. J was trimmed by 5 bases and V by 3 bases; bases with no gene match: 6. The CDR3, as DNA: TGTGCCAGCAGTTATTTAGCGGGATCGGACGAGCAGTACTTC. Its translation is CASSYLAGSDEQYF.

This clonotype was seen at least ten times. A much larger clone differs by one base, so this may be a read error. The rearrangement uses TRBV6-1 and TRBJ1-2; D is ambiguous. The CDR3 is made up of 13 amino acids. Germline CDR1 reads MNHNS; CDR2 reads SASEGT. The CDR3 loop is CASSEWGFGGHTF. CDR3 coding DNA: TGTGCCAGCAGTGAATGGGGTTTCGGTGGCCACACCTTC.

The J gene is TRBJ2-2, the V gene TRBV20-1; D ambiguous. This CDR3 is 13 amino acids long. The V gene lost 5 bases and the J gene lost 8 bases, with 15 bases spanning the gap. CDR1 is DFQATT, CDR2 SNEGSKA, per germline (reference sequence). The CDR3 coding sequence is TGCAGTGCTCGTTCTAACTATCTAGGGGAGCTGTTTTTT. The encoded protein is CSARSNYLGELFF.

The rearrangement joins TRBV19 to TRBJ1-6; D call uncertain. The CDR3 spans 13 residues. Between the trimmed V and J ends, which lost 3 bases and 8 bases, there was a span of 8 bases. Germline V gene data show CDR1 as LNHDA and CDR2 as SQIVND (reference sequence). The CDR3 region is CASSIQVYSPLHF. In DNA form, the CDR3 reads TGTGCCAGTAGTATTCAGGTCTATTCACCCCTCCACTTT.

The chain is built from TRBV15 and TRBJ1-1, with D possibly matching TRBD1 (5 bases). V was shortened by 0 bases and J by 8 bases, with 13 bases between the two germline ends. This CDR3 contains 14 residues. Germline-derived CDR1 and CDR2 are LNHNV and YYDKDF (reference sequence). The DNA for the CDR3 is TGTGCCACCAGCAGAGATCAGGGACTTGCCGAAGCTTTCTTT. Residues: CATSRDQGLAEAFF. Full variable domain (outside the CDR3, taken from reference TRBV15 and TRBJ1-1): DAMVIQNPRYQVTQFGKPVTLSCSQTLNHNVMYWYQQKSSQAPKLLFHYYDKDFNNEADTPDNFQSRRPNTSFCFLDIRSPGLGDTAMYLCATSRDQGLAEAFFGQGTRLTVV.

Ten or more counts support this clonotype. The rearrangement uses TRBV2 and TRBJ2-7; 7 nucleotides agree with TRBD2. CDR1 SNHLY and CDR2 FYNNEI come from the germline V gene. V was clipped by 4 bases and J by 6 bases; unmatched bases: 9. The CDR3 is 14 residues long. The CDR3 coding sequence is TGTGCCAGCAGTGGGACTAGGGAGGTAGGCGAGCAGTACTTC. The encoded protein is CASSGTREVGEQYF.

With respect to this clonotype: A much larger clone differs from this one at a single base, so this may be a read error. The J gene is TRBJ1-1, the V gene TRBV11-2; no clear D gene. The CDR3 has 14 residues. Germline V CDR1 and CDR2: SGHAT, FQNNGV. The CDR3 reads CASGLLRRYTEAFF. The CDR3 region has the DNA TGTGCCAGCGGCTTACTCCGACGGTACACTGAAGCTTTCTTT.

V is TRBV5-1 and J is TRBJ1-1; possibly TRBD1 for D (6 bases). The CDR3 contains 13 residues. The V and J ends lost 0 bases and 10 bases respectively, with 13 bases between them. Germline V gene data show CDR1 as SGHRS and CDR2 as YFSETQ. In DNA form, the CDR3 reads TGCGCCAGCAGCTTGGAAGGACAGCCGCGAGCTTTCTTT. Amino acids: CASSLEGQPRAFF.

The chain carries TRBV5-1 and TRBJ1-1; perhaps TRBD1 as D (6 bases). Trimming left V 6 bases short and J 3 bases short, with 18 bases between. The CDR3 loop spans 15 amino acids. Per germline, CDR1 SGHRS and CDR2 YFSETQ. Here the CDR3 reads CASKSGGLWYTEAFF. The CDR3 region has the DNA TGCGCCAGCAAGTCGGGGGGCCTATGGTACACTGAAGCTTTCTTT.

The rearrangement joins TRBV11-2 to TRBJ2-2; 9 bases align to TRBD1. CDR3 length: 16 amino acids. Germline CDR1 and CDR2: SGHAT and FQNNGV. V was pared by 6 bases and J by 4 bases, with 9 bases of the junction left unmatched. Here the CDR3 DNA reads TGTGCCAGCAGTTCAGGACAGGGGAAGGGCACCGGGGAGCTGTTTTTT. Translated, it gives CASSSGQGKGTGELFF.

This clonotype was recorded at least ten times. V usage is TRBV10-1 and J usage is TRBJ2-2; no clear D. The CDR3 loop spans 15 amino acids. The V end was cut by 0 bases, the J end by 1 base, with 6 bases between. Germline values: CDR1 WNHNN, CDR2 SYGVQD (reference sequence). Written as DNA, the CDR3 is TGCGCCAGCAGTGAGTCGGCAGGGAACACCGGGGAGCTGTTTTTT. This translates into CASSESAGNTGELFF.

In its sample, this clonotype was seen a few times. The genes are TRBV30 and TRBJ2-5, with TRBD1 matching 8 bases. The CDR3 totals 14 residues. V gave up 3 bases and J gave up 4 bases; unmatched junction bases: 7. The germline V gene has CDR1 GTSNPN and CDR2 SVGIG (reference sequence). The CDR3 loop is CAWSAIDRGETQYF. DNA of the CDR3: TGTGCCTGGAGCGCCATCGACAGGGGAGAGACCCAGTACTTC.